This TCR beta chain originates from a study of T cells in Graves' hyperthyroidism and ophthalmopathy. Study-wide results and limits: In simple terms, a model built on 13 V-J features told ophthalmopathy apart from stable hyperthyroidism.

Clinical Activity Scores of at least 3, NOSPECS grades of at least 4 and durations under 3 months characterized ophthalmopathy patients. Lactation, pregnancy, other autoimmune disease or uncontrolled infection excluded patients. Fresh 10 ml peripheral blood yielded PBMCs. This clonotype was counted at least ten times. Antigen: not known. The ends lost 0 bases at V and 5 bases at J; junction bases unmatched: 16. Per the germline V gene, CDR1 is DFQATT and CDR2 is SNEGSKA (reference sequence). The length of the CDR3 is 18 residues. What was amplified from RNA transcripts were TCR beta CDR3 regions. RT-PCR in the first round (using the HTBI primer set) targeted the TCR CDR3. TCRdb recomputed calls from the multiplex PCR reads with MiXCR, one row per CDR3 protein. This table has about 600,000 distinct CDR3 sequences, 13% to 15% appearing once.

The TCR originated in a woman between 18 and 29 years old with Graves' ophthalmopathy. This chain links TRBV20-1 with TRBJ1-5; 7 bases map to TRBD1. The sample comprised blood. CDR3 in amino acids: CSARDLRAGEGAHQPQHF. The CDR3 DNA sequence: TGCAGTGCTAGAGATTTAAGAGCAGGTGAGGGGGCGCATCAGCCCCAGCATTTT.